This TCR beta chain was profiled in a study of T cells after yellow fever vaccination. In TCRdb, the 5' RACE reads were re-called with MiXCR into one record per CDR3 protein. This sample carries about 46,000 distinct CDR3 sequences, just under 6.5% of them seen once, and the ten largest clones take more than 9%. This clonotype was counted at least ten times. In germline, CDR1 is MNHEY, CDR2 SVGEGT. The CDR3 has 15 amino acids. V lost 5 bases, J lost 1 base, and 9 bases lay in between. J is TRBJ2-6 and V is TRBV6-2 or TRBV6-3; tentatively, D is TRBD1 (5 bases). The sequences come from PBMCs, either bulk or a sorted T-cell subset (CD4+, CD8+, memory, or dextramer-sorted; not recorded which), collected 45 days after the yellow fever booster vaccination. This TCR was sampled from a man aged 30 to 45 who received the YFV17D yellow fever vaccine. Here the CDR3 DNA reads TGTGCCAGCAGTCAAAGGGGATCTGGGGCCAACGTCCTGACTTTC. Its protein product is CASSQRGSGANVLTF.